This passage covers 17 T cell receptor beta chains from one sample sequenced in a study of T cell changes during pregnancy in multiple sclerosis (dated by TCRdb to about 2019). Library method: the immunoSEQ multiplex PCR assay. TCRdb re-hosts the immuneACCESS table, in-frame sequences only. Its copies lack some clones; in the studies checked, an unresolved V gene accounts for under half of them, and the cause for the rest is not known. The table for this sample lists around 39,000 clones; nearly 95% of them were counted only once. The ten largest clones represent around 0.45% of the sample. This specimen consisted of CD4+ T cells from peripheral blood mononuclear cells, obtained in the third trimester of pregnancy. The source of these receptors is a female donor in good health, enrolled as a control in a pregnancy study.

The chain couples TRBV15 to TRBJ2-7, with D possibly TRBD2 on 6 matching bases. V was trimmed by 0 bases and J by 1 base, leaving 10 bases between them. There are 15 residues in the CDR3. CDR1 LNHNV and CDR2 YYDKDF come from the germline V gene (reference sequence). CDR3 bases: TGTGCCACCAGCAGAGAAAAGGAGGGTTCCTACGAGCAGTACTTC. Its protein product is CATSREKEGSYEQYF.

The rearrangement uses TRBV7-2 and TRBJ1-5; tentative D call: TRBD1 (5 bases). The CDR3 length is 15 residues. With 1 base removed from V and 5 bases from J, the gap between germline ends came to 12 bases. Germline lookup yields CDR1 SGHTA and CDR2 FQGNSA. CDR3 nucleotides: TGTGCCAGCAGCTTAGGGGGGGGAGGGGATCAGCCCCAGCATTTT. It codes for CASSLGGGGDQPQHF.

The chain combines TRBV7-3 with TRBJ1-1; D not resolved. Germline values: CDR1 SGHTA, CDR2 FQGTGA. This CDR3 contains 13 residues. Trimming removed 1 base at V and 5 bases at J, with 8 bases between. The CDR3 DNA follows: TGTGCCAGCAGCTTAAGTCCCGGGACTGAAGCTTTCTTT. Its protein is CASSLSPGTEAFF. The full variable domain, rest sourced from reference TRBV7-3 and TRBJ1-1, is GAGVSQTPSNKVTEKGKYVELRCDPISGHTALYWYRQSLGQGPEFLIYFQGTGAADDSGLPNDRFFAVRPEGSVSTLKIQRTERGDSAVYLCASSLSPGTEAFFGQGTRLTVV.

The chain uses TRBV5-4 and TRBJ1-2, with 9 positions matching TRBD1. The germline V gene encodes CDR1 SGHNT and CDR2 YYREEE (reference sequence). The CDR3 runs to 15 residues. Trimming took 4 bases from V and 7 from J; bases not matched to a gene: 11. CDR3 loop: CASSRDPGTGIGYTF. CDR3 nucleotide sequence: TGTGCCAGCAGCAGAGACCCCGGGACAGGGATTGGCTACACCTTC. Drawing the rest from reference TRBV5-4 and TRBJ1-2, the complete variable domain is ETGVTQSPTHLIKTRGQQVTLRCSSQSGHNTVSWYQQALGQGPQFIFQYYREEENGRGNFPPRFSGLQFPNYSSELNVNALELDDSALYLCASSRDPGTGIGYTFGSGTRLTVV.

This clone was seen just once. The chain carries TRBV6-6 and TRBJ1-6; D remains unclear. Per the germline V gene, CDR1 is MNHNY and CDR2 is SVGAGI (reference sequence). There are 15 residues in the CDR3. V lost 7 bases, J lost 5 bases, and 15 bases lay in between. CDR3 sequence: CASTPRAENNSPLHF. CDR3 bases: TGTGCCAGCACCCCCCGAGCGGAAAATAATTCACCCCTCCACTTT.

The gene calls are TRBV13 and TRBJ1-6; TRBD1 agrees at 8 bases. In germline, CDR1 is PRHDT, CDR2 FYEKMQ (reference sequence). V shed 5 bases, J shed 9 bases, and the junction held 9 bases outside the gene matches. This CDR3 is 15 amino acids long. CDR3: CASSLMTGAISPLHF. As DNA, the CDR3 is TGTGCCAGCAGCCTTATGACAGGGGCGATTTCACCCCTCCACTTT.

This clone has a single count. V usage is TRBV7-8 and J usage is TRBJ2-5; tentatively, D is TRBD1 (7 bases). Germline V gene sequence: CDR1 SGHVS, CDR2 FQNEAQ. This CDR3 comprises 16 residues. The V gene lost 1 base and the J gene lost 5 bases, with 17 bases spanning the gap. This CDR3 reads CASSLVRGTAGETQYF. As DNA, the CDR3 is TGTGCCAGCAGCTTAGTTCGGGGGACAGCAGGGGAGACCCAGTACTTC.

The rearrangement links TRBV11-2 to TRBJ1-2; TRBD1 might be the D (5 bases). Germline assignment: CDR1 SGHAT and CDR2 FQNNGV. This CDR3 contains 14 residues. V was shortened by 5 bases and J by 3 bases, with 13 bases between the two germline ends. CDR3 sequence: CASSPSGFYYGYTF. CDR3 nucleotide sequence: TGTGCCAGCAGCCCTTCAGGGTTCTACTATGGCTACACCTTC.

The V and J genes are TRBV27 and TRBJ1-5, with 7 bases matching TRBD1. Germline V gives CDR1 MNHEY, CDR2 SMNVEV (reference sequence). Trimming cost V 2 bases and J 1 base; bases outside gene matches: 11. This CDR3 has 18 residues. CDR3: CASSLKGARGNSNQPQHF. The CDR3, as DNA: TGTGCCAGCAGTTTAAAGGGGGCGAGGGGCAACAGCAATCAGCCCCAGCATTTT.

The chain couples TRBV28 to TRBJ1-3; D may be TRBD1 (5 bases). The CDR3 sequence is 14 residues long. Germline V CDR1 and CDR2: MDHEN, SYDVKM. Trimming took 7 bases from V and 2 from J, leaving 12 bases between them. DNA for the CDR3: TGTGCCAGCATACGGGGAGGGGCTGGAAACACCATATATTTT. Its translation: CASIRGGAGNTIYF.

This clone has just one count. The CDR3 DNA reads TGCAGCGTTGAAGATTCTAGTTCAGATTCGCGTGGCTACACCTTC. It yields the protein CSVEDSSSDSRGYTF. V is TRBV29-1 and J is TRBJ1-2; D is unclear. Germline V gene lookup returns CDR1 SQVTM and CDR2 ANQGSEA. The CDR3 is made up of 15 amino acids. V dropped 0 bases and J dropped 7 bases, with 18 bases sitting between them.

The gene calls are TRBV5-6 and TRBJ1-1; weak D call: TRBD1 (6 bases). This CDR3 is built from 11 residues. The germline V gene has CDR1 SGHDT and CDR2 YYEEEE. Trimming stripped 2 bases from V and 11 bases from J, with 10 bases between. CDR3 coding DNA: TGTGCCAGCAGCTTCGGGGGGCTTGCTTTCTTT. Amino acids: CASSFGGLAFF. The full variable domain, rest sourced from reference TRBV5-6 and TRBJ1-1, is DAGVTQSPTHLIKTRGQQVTLRCSPKSGHDTVSWYQQALGQGPQFIFQYYEEEERQRGNFPDRFSGHQFPNYSSELNVNALLLGDSALYLCASSFGGLAFFGQGTRLTVV.

Points on this clone: The junction differs from germline at one of its ends, possibly a read error. The chain recombines TRBV7-7 with TRBJ2-5; no reliable D call. CDR1 is SSHAT, CDR2 FNYEAQ, per germline (reference sequence). The CDR3 covers 13 residues. The CDR3 nucleotides read TGTGCTAGCAGCTTAGCCAGACAAGAGACCCAGTACTTC. This sequence encodes CASSLARQETQYF.

This CDR3 is CASSIKDGSNYGYTF. DNA for the CDR3: TGTGCCAGTAGTATTAAAGACGGGTCTAACTATGGCTACACCTTC. V is TRBV19 and J is TRBJ1-2, with D uncertain. Trimming shortened V by 3 bases and J by 0 bases, and 11 bases separated the two germline ends. The CDR3 extends over 15 amino acids. From germline, CDR1 is LNHDA and CDR2 SQIVND (reference sequence). The full variable domain, its missing parts supplied by reference TRBV19 and TRBJ1-2, is DGGITQSPKYLFRKEGQNVTLSCEQNLNHDAMYWYRQDPGQGLRLIYYSQIVNDFQKGDIAEGYSVSREKKESFPLTVTSAQKNPTAFYLCASSIKDGSNYGYTFGSGTRLTVV.

This chain links TRBV30 with TRBJ1-5, with 9 bases aligning to TRBD1. CDR1 and CDR2 from the germline V gene are GTSNPN and SVGIG (reference sequence). The CDR3 totals 15 residues. Germline trimming cut 0 bases from V and 6 bases from J; bases unmatched to any gene: 6. CDR3 residues: CAWSVGGQGTQPQHF. The CDR3 DNA sequence: TGTGCCTGGAGTGTAGGGGGACAGGGAACTCAGCCCCAGCATTTT.

This clone was seen a single time. This chain connects TRBV5-1 to TRBJ2-3; unclear D gene. From germline, CDR1 is SGHRS and CDR2 YFSETQ. The CDR3 is 14 amino acids. The V and J ends lost 0 bases and 0 bases respectively, with 5 bases between them. The CDR3 DNA is TGCGCCAGCAGCTTGGGTTCTAGCACAGATACGCAGTATTTT. Protein sequence: CASSLGSSTDTQYF.

The CDR3 nucleotides are TGTGCCAGCAGTTACTCGAGGGGCAATCAGCCCCAGCATTTT. Its translation is CASSYSRGNQPQHF. The chain uses TRBV6-6 and TRBJ1-5; D is unresolved. Germline-derived CDR1 and CDR2 are MNHNY and SVGAGI (reference sequence). The V end lost 0 bases, the J end lost 2 bases, and 5 bases lay between the germline ends. This CDR3 is built from 14 residues.